This TCR beta chain was sequenced in a study of Tregs in tolerant kidney transplant recipients. Measured with immunoSEQ multiplex PCR; TCRdb has only the in-frame clones, and not every one. The sample yields 81,000 or so clones, more than 85% seen once. This CDR3 comprises 11 residues. The germline V gene has CDR1 MNHEY and CDR2 SVGAGI. Trimming cost V 6 bases and J 9 bases, with 9 bases left between them. Recipients received nonmyeloablative bone marrow transplants from related graft donors, with transient mixed chimerism. This specimen was CD4+ T cells from blood (PBMCs), taken 24 months after the transplant. This receptor was taken from a human patient who received a combined kidney and bone marrow transplant. Some T cells may originate from the graft donor. The V call is TRBV6-5, the J call TRBJ2-1; no clear D gene. The chain's CDR3 is CASRRASEQFF. For the CDR3, the DNA is TGTGCCAGCAGAAGAGCAAGTGAGCAGTTCTTC.